The following is a T cell receptor beta chain sequence with its context. Unmatched junction bases numbered 8, after V lost 3 bases and J lost 3 bases. This CDR3 is built from 16 residues. Germline V CDR1 and CDR2: SQVTM, ANQGSEA. Since all of the isolated RNA was reverse transcribed, expressed TCRB transcripts were what got sequenced. Assay: immunoSEQ multiplex PCR; the TCRdb copy retains only in-frame clones and omits some. The top ten clones hold roughly 0.025% of a sample with under 900,000 clones, 15% to 20% of them seen once. These data come from a study of beta chain features in type 1 diabetes.

What was sequenced was naive CD4+ T cells from blood. The V call is TRBV29-1, the J call TRBJ2-1, with TRBD1 matching over 10 bases. The TCR sequence derives from a woman aged 18-29 years in good health. The DNA for the CDR3 is TGCAGCGTTGATAAGGGACAGGGGAATAGCTACAATGAGCAGTTCTTC. This sequence encodes CSVDKGQGNSYNEQFF.